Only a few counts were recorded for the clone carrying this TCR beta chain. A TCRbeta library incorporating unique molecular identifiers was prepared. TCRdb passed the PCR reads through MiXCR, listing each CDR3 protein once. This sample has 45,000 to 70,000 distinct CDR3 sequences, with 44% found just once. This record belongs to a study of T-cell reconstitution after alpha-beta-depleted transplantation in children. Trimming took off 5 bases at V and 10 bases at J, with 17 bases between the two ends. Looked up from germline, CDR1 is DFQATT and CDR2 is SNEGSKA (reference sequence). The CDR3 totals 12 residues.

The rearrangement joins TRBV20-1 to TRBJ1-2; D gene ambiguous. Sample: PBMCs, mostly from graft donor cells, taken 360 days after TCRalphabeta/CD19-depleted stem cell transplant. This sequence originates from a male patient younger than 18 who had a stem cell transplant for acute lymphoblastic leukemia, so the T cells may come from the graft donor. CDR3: CSARSGPRPYTF. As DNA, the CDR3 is TGCAGTGCTCGCTCGGGTCCACGCCCCTACACCTTC.